The 31 T cell receptor beta chains below come from one sample, sequenced in a study of cytomegalovirus exposure and HLA in healthy donors. The PCR made use of 60 Vbeta and 13 Jbeta primers. Data came from immunoSEQ multiplex PCR; TCRdb stores just in-frame clones and leaves some out. The sample holds 150,000 to 200,000 clones, about 76% seen once. The specimen was PBMCs. The receptors here all came from a male donor in good health and CMV-seropositive.

The chain carries TRBV30 and TRBJ2-3; TRBD2 agrees at 12 bases. Germline lookup yields CDR1 GTSNPN and CDR2 SVGIG (reference sequence). The CDR3 has 14 residues. The junction had 8 bases not matched to a gene; V was cut back by 8 bases and J by 5 bases. CDR3 DNA sequence: TGTGCCGGTACCGGGACTAGCGGGTTAGATACGCAGTATTTT. This codes for CAGTGTSGLDTQYF.

This chain connects TRBV7-2 to TRBJ2-3, with 9 positions matching TRBD2. There are 17 residues in the CDR3. CDR1 is SGHTA and CDR2 is FQGNSA in the germline V gene. The V and J ends lost 5 bases and 0 bases, in that order; junction bases with no gene match: 9. In DNA form, the CDR3 reads TGTGCCAGCAGCCCAGCGGGGGGCTCCCTTAGCACAGATACGCAGTATTTT. The encoded protein is CASSPAGGSLSTDTQYF. The full variable domain, rest sourced from reference TRBV7-2 and TRBJ2-3, is GAGVSQSPSNKVTEKGKDVELRCDPISGHTALYWYRQSLGQGLEFLIYFQGNSAPDKSGLPSDRFSAERTGGSVSTLTIQRTQQEDSAVYLCASSPAGGSLSTDTQYFGPGTRLTVL.

The chain employs TRBV30 and TRBJ1-5, with a weak D call TRBD1 (5 bases). Germline V lookup: CDR1 GTSNPN, CDR2 SVGIG (reference sequence). The CDR3 totals 14 residues. V dropped 3 bases and J dropped 3 bases, with 12 bases sitting between them. The CDR3, as DNA: TGTGCCTGGAGCGACAGACCGGCCAATCAGCCCCAGCATTTT. This gives the protein CAWSDRPANQPQHF.

This chain connects TRBV6-5 to TRBJ1-2; D remains ambiguous. There are 15 residues in the CDR3. The germline gives CDR1 MNHEY, CDR2 SVGAGI. Trimming pared 5 bases from V and 2 bases from J, leaving 15 bases between. This chain's CDR3 is CASSPTPTVNYGYTF. CDR3 DNA: TGTGCCAGCAGTCCAACCCCAACAGTAAACTATGGCTACACCTTC.

V gene TRBV19 combines with J gene TRBJ2-7, with TRBD2 matching 7 bases. Germline V lookup: CDR1 LNHDA, CDR2 SQIVND (reference sequence). Losses at the gene ends were 4 bases for V and 3 bases for J; bases not matched to a gene: 6. CDR3 length: 14 residues. CDR3 residues: CASSTGLVSYEQYF. In nucleotides, the CDR3 is TGTGCCAGTAGTACCGGACTAGTAAGCTACGAGCAGTACTTC.

This rearrangement joins TRBV7-8 to TRBJ1-1; perhaps TRBD1 as D (6 bases). Trimming took 1 base from V and 1 from J, leaving 10 bases between them. CDR3 length: 15 amino acids. CDR1 and CDR2 from the germline V gene are SGHVS and FQNEAQ. The CDR3 nucleotides are TGTGCCAGCAGCTTAGGGGGGACACGGAACACTGAAGCTTTCTTT. Amino acids: CASSLGGTRNTEAFF.

With respect to this clone: Compared with germline, one end of the junction differs, possibly owing to a read error. This chain's CDR3 is CASSPRTGSDYGNTF. CDR3 in DNA: TGCGCCAGCAGCCCACGGACAGGGTCGGACTATGGCAACACCTTC. The chain is built from TRBV5-1 and TRBJ1-2; 8 bases fit TRBD1. CDR3 length: 15 residues. Germline V gene lookup returns CDR1 SGHRS and CDR2 YFSETQ.

The chain carries TRBV15 and TRBJ1-1; possible D gene TRBD1, 5 bases. Germline assignment: CDR1 LNHNV and CDR2 YYDKDF (reference sequence). Trimming took off 3 bases at V and 1 base at J, with 9 bases between the two ends. The CDR3 runs 14 residues. CDR3 protein: CATSRGLGNTEAFF. In nucleotides, the CDR3 is TGTGCCACCAGCAGGGGGCTAGGGAACACTGAAGCTTTCTTT.

V and J are TRBV6-5 and TRBJ2-7; D is possibly TRBD2 (5 bases). The CDR3 is 15 residues long. Germline V CDR1 and CDR2: MNHEY, SVGAGI. V was cut by 0 bases and J by 5 bases, with 14 bases left in between. DNA for the CDR3: TGTGCCAGCAGTTACTCGAGAGTCGCGGGTAACGAGCAGTACTTC. Protein sequence: CASSYSRVAGNEQYF.

V and J are TRBV30 and TRBJ2-3; 7 nucleotides agree with TRBD1. CDR1 GTSNPN and CDR2 SVGIG come from the germline V gene (reference sequence). The CDR3 totals 16 residues. Germline trimming cut 2 bases from V and 2 bases from J; bases unmatched to any gene: 10. The CDR3 DNA is TGTGCCTGGAGTTTCAGCGACAGGGAATACACAGATACGCAGTATTTT. It codes for CAWSFSDREYTDTQYF.

The chain combines TRBV13 with TRBJ2-3; 11 nucleotides line up with TRBD2. Germline CDR1 and CDR2: PRHDT and FYEKMQ (reference sequence). The CDR3 covers 20 residues. J was trimmed by 0 bases and V by 1 base; bases with no gene match: 12. The CDR3: CASSLVPSGGTLTSTDTQYF. Written as DNA, the CDR3 is TGTGCCAGCAGCTTAGTTCCTAGCGGGGGGACTTTAACTAGCACAGATACGCAGTATTTT.

In its sample, this clone was seen a few times. This CDR3 reads CSVERGTYEQYF. CDR3 coding DNA: TGCAGCGTTGAGAGAGGTACCTACGAGCAGTACTTC. The chain uses TRBV29-1 and TRBJ2-7; D call uncertain. V lost 3 bases to trimming and J lost 2 bases, with 8 bases between them. The germline CDR1 and CDR2 sequences are SQVTM and ANQGSEA. The CDR3 spans 12 residues.

This chain links TRBV5-4 with TRBJ2-7; 8 bases are a match to TRBD1. Trimming took 5 bases from V and 2 from J; bases not matched to a gene: 6. The CDR3 loop spans 14 amino acids. Germline assignment: CDR1 SGHNT and CDR2 YYREEE (reference sequence). CDR3 in amino acids: CASRRQGRTYEQYF. The CDR3 coding sequence is TGTGCCAGCAGACGACAGGGGCGAACCTACGAGCAGTACTTC.

The CDR3 spells CASGLGQGKVSPLHF. CDR3 in DNA: TGTGCTAGTGGTTTGGGCCAGGGGAAGGTTTCACCCCTCCACTTT. The chain employs TRBV12-5 and TRBJ1-6; possibly TRBD1 for D (6 bases). The CDR3 is 15 amino acids. From germline, CDR1 is LGHNT and CDR2 FRNRAP. V lost 1 base to trimming and J lost 9 bases, with 13 bases between them.

The rearrangement uses TRBV5-1 and TRBJ1-2, with D possibly matching TRBD1 (6 bases). Trimming removed 4 bases at V and 5 bases at J, with 15 bases between. Germline assignment: CDR1 SGHRS and CDR2 YFSETQ. The CDR3 is 14 residues long. In nucleotides, the CDR3 is TGCGCCAGCAGCGGTCCAACAGGGAAATATGGCTACACCTTC. Amino acids: CASSGPTGKYGYTF. Using reference TRBV5-1 and TRBJ1-2 for the parts outside the CDR3, the full variable domain is KAGVTQTPRYLIKTRGQQVTLSCSPISGHRSVSWYQQTPGQGLQFLFEYFSETQRNKGNFPGRFSGRQFSNSRSEMNVSTLELGDSALYLCASSGPTGKYGYTFGSGTRLTVV.

The chain recombines TRBV9 with TRBJ2-2; D might be TRBD2 (6 bases). Germline CDR1 SGDLS, CDR2 YYNGEE. The CDR3 is made up of 16 amino acids. Trimming cost V 0 bases and J 5 bases, with 14 bases left between them. The CDR3 reads CASSVAPGVRTGELFF. Written as DNA, the CDR3 is TGTGCCAGCAGCGTAGCTCCGGGGGTCCGGACCGGGGAGCTGTTTTTT.

The gene calls are TRBV5-1 and TRBJ1-1; 9 bases are a match to TRBD1. CDR1 SGHRS and CDR2 YFSETQ come from the germline V gene. CDR3 length: 16 amino acids. After removal of 0 bases from V and 5 bases from J, the junction contained 8 bases not matched to a gene. Here the CDR3 DNA reads TGCGCCAGCAGCTTGGGACAGGGGGGCCGGAGGACTGAAGCTTTCTTT. This codes for CASSLGQGGRRTEAFF.

This chain joins TRBV2 and TRBJ1-5, with D unresolved. The germline V and J ends were trimmed by 2 bases and 5 bases, with 7 bases remaining between them. The CDR3 has 13 residues. The germline V gene has CDR1 SNHLY and CDR2 FYNNEI. This chain's CDR3 is CASSELSYQPQHF. The CDR3, as DNA: TGTGCCAGCAGTGAACTGAGTTATCAGCCCCAGCATTTT.

This clone was seen a single time. The J gene is TRBJ2-7, the V gene TRBV30; D may be TRBD1 (5 bases). V was cut by 5 bases and J by 2 bases, with 7 bases left in between. Germline CDR1 reads GTSNPN; CDR2 reads SVGIG (reference sequence). The CDR3 contains 11 residues. The CDR3 reads CAWDRAYEQYF. The CDR3 DNA sequence: TGTGCCTGGGACAGAGCCTACGAGCAGTACTTC.

This clone is a singleton in its sample. This chain joins TRBV10-2 and TRBJ2-7; tentatively, D is TRBD2 (5 bases). V shed 4 bases and J shed 4 bases, with 11 bases lying between them. Germline lookup yields CDR1 WSHSY and CDR2 SAAADI. This CDR3 contains 13 residues. The CDR3 loop reads CASSGGSLYEQYF. CDR3 in DNA: TGCGCCAGCAGTGGCGGGTCTTTATACGAGCAGTACTTC.

In this sample, this clone turned up once. The rearrangement joins TRBV6-5 to TRBJ2-4, with a possible D match to TRBD2 (6 bases). Trimming removed 6 bases at V and 0 bases at J, with 12 bases between. The CDR3 sequence is 15 residues long. Per germline, CDR1 MNHEY and CDR2 SVGAGI. The CDR3 region has the DNA TGTGCCAGCAGGGCGCCGGGACTAGCCAAAAACATTCAGTACTTC. This translates into CASRAPGLAKNIQYF.

The count of this clone is one. The V call is TRBV7-6, the J call TRBJ1-2; TRBD1 aligns across 7 bases. The J segment lost 2 bases and the V segment lost 5 bases, leaving 5 bases of the junction unmatched. CDR1 SGHVS and CDR2 FNYEAQ come from the germline V gene. The CDR3 covers 14 residues. The CDR3 DNA reads TGTGCCAGCAGCCCCGGACAGGCGAACTATGGCTACACCTTC. Protein: CASSPGQANYGYTF.

CDR3 bases: TGTGCCAGCAGGGTACAGGGCGGCAACTATGGCTACACCTTC. This encodes CASRVQGGNYGYTF. The chain recombines TRBV6-1 with TRBJ1-2, with a weak D call TRBD1 (6 bases). Trimming took off 6 bases at V and 2 bases at J, with 13 bases between the two ends. Germline CDR1 is MNHNS and CDR2 is SASEGT. CDR3 size: 14 residues.

The chain employs TRBV5-5 and TRBJ1-2; D possibly corresponds to TRBD1 (6 bases). Germline CDR1 and CDR2: SGHKS and YYEKEE (reference sequence). The CDR3 runs 14 residues. With 0 bases removed from V and 5 bases from J, the gap between germline ends came to 11 bases. DNA of the CDR3: TGTGCCAGCAGCTTGGCAGGGGAACATTATGGCTACACCTTC. It is translated as CASSLAGEHYGYTF. Full variable domain (missing parts from reference TRBV5-5 and TRBJ1-2): DAGVTQSPTHLIKTRGQQVTLRCSPISGHKSVSWYQQVLGQGPQFIFQYYEKEERGRGNFPDRFSARQFPNYSSELNVNALLLGDSALYLCASSLAGEHYGYTFGSGTRLTVV.

This clone has just one count. The chain recombines TRBV9 with TRBJ2-1; the match to TRBD1 covers 7 bases. The V gene's germline CDR1 is SGDLS and CDR2 YYNGEE. V was clipped by 4 bases and J by 0 bases; unmatched bases: 4. The CDR3 runs 15 residues. CDR3 coding DNA: TGTGCCAGCAGCTTAGGGGGCCCCTCCTACAATGAGCAGTTCTTC. It is translated as CASSLGGPSYNEQFF.

This clone has only a few counts. The chain recombines TRBV5-6 with TRBJ1-2; 7 positions agree with TRBD1. Germline V gene sequence: CDR1 SGHDT, CDR2 YYEEEE. The CDR3 spans 15 residues. The trim removed 4 bases at V and 7 bases at J, leaving 13 bases unmatched. The CDR3 sequence: CASSPYPDRVGGYTF. CDR3 coding DNA: TGTGCCAGCAGCCCTTACCCCGACAGGGTCGGTGGCTACACCTTC. The variable domain in full, with the rest retrieved from reference TRBV5-6 and TRBJ1-2, is DAGVTQSPTHLIKTRGQQVTLRCSPKSGHDTVSWYQQALGQGPQFIFQYYEEEERQRGNFPDRFSGHQFPNYSSELNVNALLLGDSALYLCASSPYPDRVGGYTFGSGTRLTVV.

This chain links TRBV2 with TRBJ2-4; D not certain. The V end lost 10 bases, the J end lost 6 bases, and 16 bases lay between the germline ends. This CDR3 has 13 amino acids. Looked up from germline, CDR1 is SNHLY and CDR2 is FYNNEI. CDR3 bases: TGTGCCATCCGTCGGCCAGACTTAAACATTCAGTACTTC. As protein: CAIRRPDLNIQYF.

J is TRBJ1-2 and V is TRBV6-1; TRBD1 is a possible D gene (6 bases). The CDR3 length is 15 residues. V lost 3 bases and J lost 0, with 11 bases in between. Looked up from germline, CDR1 is MNHNS and CDR2 is SASEGT. CDR3 amino acids: CASSDRNRANYGYTF. The CDR3 DNA follows: TGTGCCAGCAGTGACCGGAACAGGGCTAACTATGGCTACACCTTC.

This sequence joins TRBV18 and TRBJ2-7, with 7 nucleotides matching TRBD1. The CDR3 runs to 13 residues. J gave up 2 bases and V 6 bases, and 4 bases lay outside the gene matches. The germline CDR1 and CDR2 sequences are KGHSH and LQKENI. The CDR3 DNA reads as TGTGCCAGCTCGCGTGGGACAGCCTACGAGCAGTACTTC. Translated: CASSRGTAYEQYF.

The V and J genes are TRBV7-9 and TRBJ1-1; D is unresolved. The CDR3 is 14 residues long. The V end was cut by 5 bases, the J end by 2 bases, with 12 bases between. CDR1 and CDR2 from the germline V gene are SEHNR and FQNEAQ (reference sequence). The chain's CDR3 is CASSRLAINTEAFF. Written as DNA, the CDR3 is TGTGCCAGCAGCCGATTAGCTATCAACACTGAAGCTTTCTTT.

The V and J genes are TRBV2 and TRBJ2-7, with 10 positions matching TRBD1. V lost 9 bases, J lost 7 bases, and 15 bases stayed unmatched. The length of the CDR3 is 15 residues. The V gene's germline CDR1 is SNHLY and CDR2 FYNNEI. In nucleotides, the CDR3 is TGTGCCAGTTCTCAGGAGGGACAGGGGCTCCTGGAGCAGTACTTC. Its translation is CASSQEGQGLLEQYF.